A single sample is the source of the 26 T cell receptor beta chains below, sequenced in a study of T cell responses to AZD1222 COVID-19 vaccine (dated by TCRdb to about 2021). Taken with the paper, the label for time point translates to: baseline before first vaccination. Library preparation used the immunoSEQ multiplex PCR assay. TCRdb took this table from immuneACCESS and kept in-frame rearrangements with V and J called. Such tables lack part of the clones; where checked against another copy, unresolved V genes explain under half of the gap, and the rest is unexplained. The sample contains 95,000 to 150,000 clones, about 90% of them found a single time. The ten most abundant clones make up around 1.7% of the sample. The starting material was peripheral blood, obtained on day 0 of AZD1222 vaccination. The receptor set was obtained from an adult in good health.

The chain joins TRBV27 to TRBJ1-1; TRBD1 is a possible D gene (6 bases). The germline CDR1 and CDR2 sequences are MNHEY and SMNVEV (reference sequence). Trimming left V 2 bases short and J 1 base short, with 11 bases between. The CDR3 has 15 amino acids. In nucleotides, the CDR3 is TGTGCCAGCAGTTTAAAGGGGGGCCGGAACACTGAAGCTTTCTTT. It specifies CASSLKGGRNTEAFF.

The chain employs TRBV6-5 and TRBJ2-1; 11 bases agree with TRBD2. Per the germline V gene, CDR1 is MNHEY and CDR2 is SVGAGI. V was clipped by 6 bases and J by 7 bases; unmatched bases: 8. CDR3 length: 15 amino acids. The CDR3 DNA is TGTGCCAGCAGATTACTAGCGGGAGCCGTGAATGAGCAGTTCTTC. Translated: CASRLLAGAVNEQFF.

This sequence joins TRBV6-1 and TRBJ2-1; D possibly matches TRBD1 or TRBD2 (6 bases each). Germline lookup yields CDR1 MNHNS and CDR2 SASEGT. V was cut by 1 base and J by 3 bases, with 10 bases left in between. CDR3 length equals 15 residues. The DNA of the CDR3 is TGTGCCAGCAGTGAAGGGGGGGCAGGCTACAATGAGCAGTTCTTC. Residues: CASSEGGAGYNEQFF.

The V gene is TRBV2, the J gene TRBJ2-3, with D possibly TRBD2 on 6 matching bases. The CDR3 runs to 13 residues. The V gene's germline CDR1 is SNHLY and CDR2 FYNNEI. Trimming took 8 bases from V and 7 from J, leaving 16 bases between them. The CDR3 loop is CASLQGTSNTQYF. CDR3 in DNA: TGTGCCAGCCTACAAGGGACTTCTAATACGCAGTATTTT.

The chain combines TRBV6-5 with TRBJ1-2; 8 bases fit TRBD1. CDR3 length: 15 amino acids. Germline lookup yields CDR1 MNHEY and CDR2 SVGAGI. Trimming at V came to 9 bases and at J to 2 bases, leaving 11 bases not matched to a gene. The CDR3 nucleotides are TGTGCCAGTTTCGACAGGGGCAAGAGAAACTATGGCTACACCTTC. This encodes CASFDRGKRNYGYTF.

This clone has a single count. J is TRBJ2-7 and V is TRBV11-2, with D perhaps TRBD1 (6 bases). The V end was cut by 0 bases, the J end by 2 bases, with 11 bases between. Germline V lookup: CDR1 SGHAT, CDR2 FQNNGV. This CDR3 contains 15 residues. Here the CDR3 reads CASSLEPGATYEQYF. Here the CDR3 DNA reads TGTGCCAGCAGCTTAGAACCAGGGGCGACCTACGAGCAGTACTTC.

The gene calls are TRBV7-2 and TRBJ1-1, with TRBD1 matching 7 bases. V lost 6 bases to trimming and J lost 5 bases; unmatched junction nucleotides: 6. The CDR3 loop spans 13 amino acids. Germline V lookup: CDR1 SGHTA, CDR2 FQGNSA. This CDR3 is CASRRGRETEAFF. The CDR3 DNA sequence: TGTGCCAGCAGAAGGGGGCGGGAAACTGAAGCTTTCTTT.

The chain links TRBV3-1 (or the pseudogene TRBV3-2) to TRBJ1-2; 9 bases map to TRBD1. The germline gives CDR1 LGHDT, CDR2 YNNKEL (reference sequence). The CDR3 has 15 residues. With V trimmed by 7 bases and J by 5 bases, 11 bases remained unmatched. The CDR3 sequence is CASNSLQGADYGYTF. CDR3 nucleotides: TGTGCCAGCAACAGCTTACAGGGGGCGGATTATGGCTACACCTTC.

The CDR3 reads CASSWNSGGAPGELFF. In DNA, the CDR3 is TGTGCCAGCTCCTGGAATAGCGGGGGGGCTCCCGGGGAGCTGTTTTTT. The gene calls are TRBV2 and TRBJ2-2; TRBD2 matches at 11 bases. J was trimmed by 6 bases and V by 8 bases; bases with no gene match: 11. The germline gives CDR1 SNHLY, CDR2 FYNNEI. The CDR3 covers 16 residues.

The V call is TRBV7-6, the J call TRBJ1-2; 7 nucleotides agree with TRBD1. The CDR3 consists of 13 residues. Germline CDR1 reads SGHVS; CDR2 reads FNYEAQ. V trimming: 1 base; J trimming: 4 bases; junction bases outside the gene matches: 0. CDR3 protein: CASSLGDSYGYTF. CDR3 nucleotide sequence: TGTGCCAGCAGCTTAGGGGACAGCTATGGCTACACCTTC.

The J gene is TRBJ1-1, the V gene TRBV12-3 or TRBV12-4; D call uncertain. Trimming left V 1 base short and J 3 bases short, with 6 bases between. This CDR3 is built from 13 residues. This CDR3 reads CASSLGGHTEAFF. In DNA, the CDR3 is TGTGCCAGCAGTTTAGGAGGTCACACTGAAGCTTTCTTT.

The chain carries TRBV5-1 and TRBJ1-6, with D maybe TRBD1 (5 bases). Germline CDR1 SGHRS, CDR2 YFSETQ. The ends were cut back, 0 bases at V and 8 bases at J, with 18 bases in the middle. This CDR3 region has 17 residues. CDR3 in amino acids: CASSLDPRGGEDSPLHF. The CDR3 DNA reads as TGCGCCAGCAGCTTGGACCCTAGGGGTGGGGAGGATTCACCCCTCCACTTT.

The chain is built from TRBV10-1 and TRBJ2-3, with D tentatively TRBD2 (5 bases). This CDR3 has 13 residues. Per the germline V gene, CDR1 is WNHNN and CDR2 is SYGVQD (reference sequence). V lost 8 bases, J lost 6 bases, and 15 bases lay in between. Written as DNA, the CDR3 is TGCGCCAGCCCGAGGGAGAAGCGGGATACGCAGTATTTT. It yields the protein CASPREKRDTQYF.

CDR3 protein: CASTTSDRDNYGYTF. Written as DNA, the CDR3 is TGTGCCAGCACAACCTCAGACAGGGATAACTATGGCTACACCTTC. V and J are TRBV6-5 and TRBJ1-2, with TRBD1 identical over 7 bases. Germline lookup yields CDR1 MNHEY and CDR2 SVGAGI. V shed 7 bases, J shed 1 base, and the junction held 9 bases outside the gene matches. The CDR3 consists of 15 residues.

The chain recombines TRBV5-4 with TRBJ2-2; 10 nucleotides agree with TRBD2. The junction had 6 bases not matched to a gene; V was cut back by 4 bases and J by 0 bases. Germline CDR1 reads SGHNT; CDR2 reads YYREEE (reference sequence). The CDR3 spans 17 residues. CDR3 loop: CASSPWLAGANTGELFF. In DNA, the CDR3 is TGTGCCAGCAGCCCTTGGCTAGCGGGGGCGAACACCGGGGAGCTGTTTTTT. The full variable domain, completed using reference TRBV5-4 and TRBJ2-2, is ETGVTQSPTHLIKTRGQQVTLRCSSQSGHNTVSWYQQALGQGPQFIFQYYREEENGRGNFPPRFSGLQFPNYSSELNVNALELDDSALYLCASSPWLAGANTGELFFGEGSRLTVL.

V and J are TRBV4-2 and TRBJ2-3, with 9 bases aligning to TRBD2. This CDR3 spans 19 amino acids. Germline V gives CDR1 LGHNA, CDR2 YNFKEQ. The J segment lost 5 bases and the V segment lost 0 bases, leaving 15 bases of the junction unmatched. The CDR3 spells CASSQEGRGWRGGEDTQYF. CDR3 nucleotides: TGTGCCAGCAGCCAAGAGGGGCGTGGCTGGCGGGGGGGCGAAGATACGCAGTATTTT.

Worth noting for this clone: At one end, the junction sequence differs from germline, possibly due to a read error. This sequence joins TRBV5-8 and TRBJ1-6, with 8 nucleotides matching TRBD1. CDR1 SGHTS and CDR2 YDEGEE come from the germline V gene. CDR3 length equals 15 residues. The CDR3 spells CASGLPDRGRSPLHF. As DNA, the CDR3 is TGTGCCAGCGGCTTACCAGACAGGGGACGTTCACCCCTCCACTTT.

V usage is TRBV3-1 (or the pseudogene TRBV3-2) and J usage is TRBJ2-2; possibly TRBD1 for D (6 bases). This CDR3 has 18 residues. With 4 bases removed from V and 1 base from J, the gap between germline ends came to 19 bases. Germline V gene sequence: CDR1 LGHDT, CDR2 YNNKEL (reference sequence). The CDR3 here is CASSPRQALFENTGELFF. The CDR3 DNA reads as TGTGCCAGCAGCCCGCGACAGGCGCTTTTCGAGAACACCGGGGAGCTGTTTTTT.

This CDR3 is CASSFGTLSNQPQHF. DNA for the CDR3: TGTGCCAGTAGTTTCGGTACACTAAGTAATCAGCCCCAGCATTTT. The chain employs TRBV19 and TRBJ1-5; D uncertain. The CDR3 sequence is 15 residues long. Trimming stripped 5 bases from V and 4 bases from J, with 15 bases between. Germline CDR1 LNHDA, CDR2 SQIVND (reference sequence). The full variable domain, in which reference TRBV19 and TRBJ1-5 provide the parts outside the CDR3, is DGGITQSPKYLFRKEGQNVTLSCEQNLNHDAMYWYRQDPGQGLRLIYYSQIVNDFQKGDIAEGYSVSREKKESFPLTVTSAQKNPTAFYLCASSFGTLSNQPQHFGDGTRLSIL.

V gene TRBV6-6 combines with J gene TRBJ1-5; 7 nucleotides align to TRBD1. The CDR3 spans 15 residues. With V trimmed by 2 bases and J by 1 base, 2 bases remained unmatched. Germline values: CDR1 MNHNY, CDR2 SVGAGI (reference sequence). The CDR3 reads CASSYDRVSNQPQHF. Written as DNA, the CDR3 is TGTGCCAGCAGTTACGACAGGGTCAGCAATCAGCCCCAGCATTTT.

V is TRBV19 and J is TRBJ1-5; TRBD1 matches 9 bases. Germline lookup yields CDR1 LNHDA and CDR2 SQIVND (reference sequence). The CDR3 is 15 amino acids. After removal of 5 bases from V and 8 bases from J, the junction contained 10 bases not matched to a gene. CDR3 DNA sequence: TGTGCCAGTAGTCCGGCGGGACAGGGATGGAAGCCCCAGCATTTT. Residues: CASSPAGQGWKPQHF.

The rearrangement links TRBV4-3 to TRBJ1-1; D is uncertain. Germline V gene data show CDR1 as LGHNA and CDR2 as YSLEER. V shed 5 bases and J shed 1 base, with 8 bases lying between them. The CDR3 extends over 13 amino acids. The CDR3 sequence is CASSWERNTEAFF. As DNA, the CDR3 is TGCGCCAGCAGCTGGGAGAGGAACACTGAAGCTTTCTTT.

The chain carries TRBV20-1 and TRBJ1-1; possibly TRBD1 for D (6 bases). The ends were cut back, 5 bases at V and 11 bases at J, with 15 bases in the middle. Per germline, CDR1 DFQATT and CDR2 SNEGSKA (reference sequence). CDR3 length equals 11 residues. The CDR3 here is CSALHRAAAFF. The CDR3 bases are TGCAGTGCTCTCCACAGGGCGGCGGCTTTCTTT.

The genes are TRBV7-8 and TRBJ1-1; 7 nucleotides agree with TRBD1. This CDR3 has 17 amino acids. The ends lost 3 bases at V and 0 bases at J; junction bases unmatched: 10. The V gene's germline CDR1 is SGHVS and CDR2 FQNEAQ. CDR3 coding DNA: TGTGCCAGCAGCTTGGATCAACTGACAGGGTTGAACACTGAAGCTTTCTTT. Translation: CASSLDQLTGLNTEAFF.

V is TRBV7-9 and J is TRBJ1-1; 8 nucleotides line up with TRBD1. V was pared by 4 bases and J by 8 bases, with 6 bases of the junction left unmatched. Per the germline V gene, CDR1 is SEHNR and CDR2 is FQNEAQ (reference sequence). This CDR3 spans 13 amino acids. The CDR3 spells CASSSDRAVEAFF. CDR3 in DNA: TGTGCCAGCAGCTCGGACAGGGCCGTGGAAGCTTTCTTT. Filled out from reference TRBV7-9 and TRBJ1-1, the complete variable domain reads DTGVSQNPRHKITKRGQNVTFRCDPISEHNRLYWYRQTLGQGPEFLTYFQNEAQLEKSRLLSDRFSAERPKGSFSTLEIQRTEQGDSAMYLCASSSDRAVEAFFGQGTRLTVV.

This chain uses TRBV7-9 with TRBJ1-6; no definite D call. The CDR3 loop spans 14 amino acids. The V gene's germline CDR1 is SEHNR and CDR2 FQNEAQ (reference sequence). The V gene lost 0 bases and the J gene lost 5 bases, with 5 bases spanning the gap. CDR3 residues: CASSLATNNSPLHF. In DNA, the CDR3 is TGTGCCAGCAGCTTAGCGACGAATAATTCACCCCTCCACTTT.